This TCR beta chain derives from a study of regulatory T cells in long-lasting Graves disease. In building TCR beta libraries, iRepertoire HTBI primers were used together with Arm-PCR of CDR3 regions. TCRdb reprocessed the multiplex PCR reads via MiXCR and lists one record per CDR3 protein. The sample lists approximately 400,000 distinct CDR3 sequences, about 15% occurring once. Documented time point: newly diagnosed GD, antithyroid drugs for less than 3 months. Extracted RNA from PBMCs served as the source of the TCR library. This clonotype has ten or more counts. The trim removed 6 bases at V and 4 bases at J, leaving 11 bases unmatched. The germline gives CDR1 DFQATT, CDR2 SNEGSKA (reference sequence). There are 15 residues in the CDR3. These data also featured in a second study, about T cells in Graves' hyperthyroidism and ophthalmopathy. That paper adds: Researchers defined stable Graves' hyperthyroidism as no ophthalmopathy progression within 18 months. Patients showing uncontrolled infection, other autoimmune disease, pregnancy or lactation were ineligible. In blood, most of the thyroid clonotypes expanded above 0.001 were also present.

The sequencing here drew on peripheral blood mononuclear cells (PBMCs), taken at new diagnosis, from a patient treated with antithyroid drugs. The clonotype was recovered from a woman in her 30s with Graves disease. The chain employs TRBV20-1 and TRBJ2-3; TRBD1 matches at 9 bases. CDR3 protein: CSATNRDRVPDTQYF. CDR3 DNA: TGCAGTGCGACCAACCGGGACAGGGTCCCAGATACGCAGTATTTT.